Shown below are 18 T cell receptor beta chains from a single sample sequenced in a study of graft-versus-host responses after intestinal transplantation. Some clones are missing from TCRdb's copy, which holds only in-frame ones; the method was immunoSEQ multiplex PCR. This sample has under 150,000 clones; around 90% occur once, and the top ten carry around 0.16%. Their target antigens are unknown. Sequenced here: unstimulated CD4+ T cells sorted from spleen or lymph node cells, sampled before intestinal transplant. The receptors shown here come from a human donor who received an intestinal transplant.

J is TRBJ2-5 and V is TRBV12-5; TRBD2 aligns across 15 bases. Losses at the gene ends were 5 bases for V and 2 bases for J; bases not matched to a gene: 3. The CDR3 has 16 residues. Germline V gene lookup returns CDR1 LGHNT and CDR2 FRNRAP. The DNA of the CDR3 is TGTGCTAGTGGTCTTGGGACTAGCGGGGGGCAAGAGACCCAGTACTTC. The encoded protein is CASGLGTSGGQETQYF.

This rearrangement joins TRBV6-1 to TRBJ2-7; TRBD1 matches at 8 bases. CDR3 size: 14 residues. Unmatched junction bases numbered 12, after V lost 8 bases and J lost 6 bases. The germline gives CDR1 MNHNS, CDR2 SASEGT. The CDR3: CASPLGGQVVEQYF. The CDR3 DNA is TGTGCCAGCCCACTAGGGGGACAGGTGGTCGAGCAGTACTTC.

This sequence joins TRBV18 and TRBJ1-1; the D gene is possibly TRBD1 (5 bases). Trimming removed 3 bases from V and 1 base from J, with 9 bases in between. Per the germline V gene, CDR1 is KGHSH and CDR2 is LQKENI. The CDR3 contains 14 residues. CDR3 DNA: TGTGCCAGCTCACCGGGGCTAGGGAACACTGAAGCTTTCTTT. Its protein is CASSPGLGNTEAFF.

The rearrangement joins TRBV6-5 to TRBJ2-3; the D is unclear. Germline CDR1 and CDR2: MNHEY and SVGAGI. CDR3 size: 15 residues. V dropped 0 bases and J dropped 4 bases, with 11 bases sitting between them. The CDR3 sequence: CASSYSITDPDTQYF. CDR3 DNA: TGTGCCAGCAGTTACTCGATAACAGACCCAGATACGCAGTATTTT.

The chain uses TRBV6-5 and TRBJ1-3; D is perhaps TRBD1 (5 bases). This CDR3 is 15 amino acids long. The germline V and J ends were trimmed by 6 bases and 2 bases, with 14 bases remaining between them. Germline loops: CDR1 MNHEY, CDR2 SVGAGI. The CDR3 loop is CASSHGTETGNTIYF. The CDR3 DNA reads as TGTGCCAGCAGCCACGGGACGGAGACTGGAAACACCATATATTTT.

The rearrangement links TRBV7-8 to TRBJ2-7, with 8 nucleotides matching TRBD1. V lost 2 bases, J lost 2 bases, and 5 bases stayed unmatched. Germline V gene lookup returns CDR1 SGHVS and CDR2 FQNEAQ. CDR3 size: 15 residues. This CDR3 is CASSLPRDRPYEQYF. CDR3 sequence (DNA): TGTGCCAGCAGCTTACCCCGGGACAGGCCCTACGAGCAGTACTTC.

The V and J genes are TRBV5-1 and TRBJ2-3, with D unclear. The V end was cut by 2 bases, the J end by 2 bases, with 3 bases between. Per germline, CDR1 SGHRS and CDR2 YFSETQ. The CDR3 contains 12 residues. The DNA for the CDR3 is TGCGCCAGCAGCTTACACACAGATACGCAGTATTTT. This encodes CASSLHTDTQYF.

This clone has just one count. The chain employs TRBV2 and TRBJ2-1; perhaps TRBD2 as D (5 bases). Germline CDR1 SNHLY, CDR2 FYNNEI. Trimming took 8 bases from V and 6 from J, leaving 20 bases between them. CDR3 length: 15 amino acids. The CDR3 DNA follows: TGTGCCAGCCAATTACAGCGGAGTCCCTTCAATGAGCAGTTCTTC. It specifies CASQLQRSPFNEQFF.

In this sample, this clone turned up once. The chain has TRBV6-5 and TRBJ1-5, with D possibly TRBD1 on 6 matching bases. The CDR3 spans 16 residues. Germline CDR1 and CDR2: MNHEY and SVGAGI. The V gene lost 5 bases and the J gene lost 0 bases, with 14 bases spanning the gap. The DNA for the CDR3 is TGTGCCAGCAGTCACTACAGGGTCTATAGCAATCAGCCCCAGCATTTT. Translated: CASSHYRVYSNQPQHF.

The J gene is TRBJ1-6, the V gene TRBV27; TRBD1 matches 8 bases. The J segment lost 4 bases and the V segment lost 6 bases, leaving 17 bases of the junction unmatched. CDR1 MNHEY and CDR2 SMNVEV come from the germline V gene (reference sequence). CDR3 length: 19 amino acids. The CDR3 is CASRGRTYAGTGYNSPLHF. Written as DNA, the CDR3 is TGTGCCAGCAGGGGAAGAACCTATGCCGGGACAGGTTATAATTCACCCCTCCACTTT.

The CDR3 DNA reads TGTGCCAGCAGCTCAGGACAGGGGATGAGGGAGCAGTACTTC. It codes for CASSSGQGMREQYF. This chain uses TRBV7-9 with TRBJ2-7; the match to TRBD1 covers 9 bases. Germline-derived CDR1 and CDR2 are SEHNR and FQNEAQ (reference sequence). The CDR3 has 14 residues. J was trimmed by 7 bases and V by 4 bases; bases with no gene match: 8.

Only a few counts were recorded for this clone. V is TRBV28 and J is TRBJ1-4; no reliable D call. The germline V gene encodes CDR1 MDHEN and CDR2 SYDVKM. This CDR3 contains 14 residues. Trimming removed 7 bases from V and 0 bases from J, with 9 bases in between. The CDR3 spells CASTRVPTNEKLFF. DNA of the CDR3: TGTGCCAGCACTCGGGTTCCAACTAATGAAAAACTGTTTTTT.

The chain carries TRBV7-9 and TRBJ1-1; D is unclear. From germline, CDR1 is SEHNR and CDR2 FQNEAQ (reference sequence). Between the trimmed V and J ends, which lost 6 bases and 2 bases, there was a span of 13 bases. This CDR3 has 14 residues. This CDR3 is CASRPGPINTEAFF. The CDR3 DNA reads TGTGCCAGCAGACCCGGACCGATTAACACTGAAGCTTTCTTT.

V and J are TRBV5-1 and TRBJ2-2; weak D call: TRBD2 (6 bases). Deletions cut 0 bases from V and 3 bases from J, with 9 bases between. Germline V CDR1 and CDR2: SGHRS, YFSETQ. The CDR3 loop spans 15 amino acids. The CDR3 reads CASSLDGGDTGELFF. CDR3 coding DNA: TGCGCCAGCAGCTTGGACGGGGGAGACACCGGGGAGCTGTTTTTT. The full variable domain, rest sourced from reference TRBV5-1 and TRBJ2-2, is KAGVTQTPRYLIKTRGQQVTLSCSPISGHRSVSWYQQTPGQGLQFLFEYFSETQRNKGNFPGRFSGRQFSNSRSEMNVSTLELGDSALYLCASSLDGGDTGELFFGEGSRLTVL.

This rearrangement joins TRBV29-1 to TRBJ1-1; D might be TRBD1 (5 bases). Trimming took off 4 bases at V and 0 bases at J, with 12 bases between the two ends. CDR1 and CDR2 from the germline V gene are SQVTM and ANQGSEA. The CDR3 has 14 residues. The CDR3 reads CSVGKGRMNTEAFF. CDR3 DNA: TGCAGCGTTGGAAAGGGACGGATGAACACTGAAGCTTTCTTT. Complete variable domain (other parts from reference TRBV29-1 and TRBJ1-1): SAVISQKPSRDICQRGTSLTIQCQVDSQVTMMFWYRQQPGQSLTLIATANQGSEATYESGFVIDKFPISRPNLTFSTLTVSNMSPEDSSIYLCSVGKGRMNTEAFFGQGTRLTVV.

The rearrangement links TRBV7-2 to TRBJ1-5; the D is unclear. CDR3 size: 14 residues. Germline V CDR1 and CDR2: SGHTA, FQGNSA. The V end lost 2 bases, the J end lost 7 bases, and 12 bases lay between the germline ends. CDR3 DNA: TGTGCCAGCAGCTTATCTCCCGGGGTCCAGCCCCAGCATTTT. This codes for CASSLSPGVQPQHF.

This clone turned up a few times. The genes are TRBV7-9 and TRBJ1-1; D call uncertain. Germline assignment: CDR1 SEHNR and CDR2 FQNEAQ (reference sequence). Trimming removed 1 base at V and 11 bases at J, with 11 bases between. This CDR3 spans 12 amino acids. The CDR3 is CASSLEWGVAFF. In DNA, the CDR3 is TGTGCCAGCAGCTTAGAGTGGGGAGTGGCTTTCTTT.

This sequence joins TRBV6-1 and TRBJ1-2; D is uncertain. The V end was cut by 9 bases, the J end by 4 bases, with 9 bases between. Germline V gives CDR1 MNHNS, CDR2 SASEGT. The CDR3 extends over 11 amino acids. The CDR3 DNA is TGTGCCAGTGCGGATATCTATGGCTACACCTTC. Its protein product is CASADIYGYTF.